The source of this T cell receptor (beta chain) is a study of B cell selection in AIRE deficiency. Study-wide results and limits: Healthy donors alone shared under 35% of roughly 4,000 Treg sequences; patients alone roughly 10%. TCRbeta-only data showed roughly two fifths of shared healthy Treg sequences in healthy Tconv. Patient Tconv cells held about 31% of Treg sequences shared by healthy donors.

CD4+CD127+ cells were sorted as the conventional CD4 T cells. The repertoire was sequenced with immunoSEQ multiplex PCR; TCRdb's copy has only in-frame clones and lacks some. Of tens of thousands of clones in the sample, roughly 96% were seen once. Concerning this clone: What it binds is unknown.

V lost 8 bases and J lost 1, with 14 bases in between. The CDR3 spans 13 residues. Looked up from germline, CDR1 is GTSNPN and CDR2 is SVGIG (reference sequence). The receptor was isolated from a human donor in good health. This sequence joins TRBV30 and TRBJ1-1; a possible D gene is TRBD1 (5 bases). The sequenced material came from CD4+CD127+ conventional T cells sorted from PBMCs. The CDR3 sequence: CAGYRYGNTEAFF. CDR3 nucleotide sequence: TGTGCCGGATACAGGTACGGGAACACTGAAGCTTTCTTT. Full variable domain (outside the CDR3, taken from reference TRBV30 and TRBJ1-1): SQTIHQWPATLVQPVGSPLSLECTVEGTSNPNLYWYRQAAGRGLQLLFYSVGIGQISSEVPQNLSASRPQDRQFILSSKKLLLSDSGFYLCAGYRYGNTEAFFGQGTRLTVV.